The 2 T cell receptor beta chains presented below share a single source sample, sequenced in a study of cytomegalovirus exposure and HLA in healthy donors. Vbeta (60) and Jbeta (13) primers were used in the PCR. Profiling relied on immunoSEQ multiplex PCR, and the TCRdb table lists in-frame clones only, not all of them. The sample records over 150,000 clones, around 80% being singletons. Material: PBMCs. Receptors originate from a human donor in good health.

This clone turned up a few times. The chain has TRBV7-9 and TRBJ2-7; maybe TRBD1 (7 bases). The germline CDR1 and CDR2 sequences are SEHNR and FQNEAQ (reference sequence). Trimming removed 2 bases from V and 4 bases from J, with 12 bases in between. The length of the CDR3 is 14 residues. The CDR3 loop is CASSLSQGGYEQYF. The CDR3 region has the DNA TGTGCCAGCAGCTTAAGCCAGGGGGGATACGAGCAGTACTTC.

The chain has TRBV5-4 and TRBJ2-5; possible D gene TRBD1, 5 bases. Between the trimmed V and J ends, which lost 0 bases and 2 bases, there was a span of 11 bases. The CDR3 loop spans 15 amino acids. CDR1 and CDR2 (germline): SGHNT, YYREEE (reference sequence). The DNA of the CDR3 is TGTGCCAGCAGCTTGGGGACACTTCTACAAGAGACCCAGTACTTC. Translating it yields CASSLGTLLQETQYF.